The rows below give T cell receptor beta chains drawn from one sample of a study of T cells in severe cutaneous drug reactions. After re-calling the multiplex PCR reads, TCRdb lists one entry per CDR3 protein, DNA absent. The sample has more than 6,500 distinct CDR3 sequences. The sample was cells from a skin blister. Source of these receptors: a human donor with a severe cutaneous adverse drug reaction. Both conserved end residues are part of each CDR3. The size field is filled for only some rows; it gives once, few, many or a size class.

cdr3_length clone_size j_call v_call cdr3_aa
14 . TRBJ2-7 TRBV5-4 CASSSAGGYHEQYF
14 . TRBJ1-1 TRBV6-1 CASVDRGLNTEAFF
14 . TRBJ2-1 TRBV27 CASSSLDWPFGQFF
14 . TRBJ2-1 TRBV5-4 CASSLDQGYNEQFF
17 . TRBJ2-1 TRBV11-2 CASSPVGTSGRIREQFF
13 . TRBJ2-3 TRBV28 CASSLFSTDTQYF
13 . TRBJ2-3 TRBV28 CASSLVSTDTQYF
18 . TRBJ2-1 TRBV12-3/TRBV12-4 CASSPITPDVSSYNEQFF
20 . TRBJ2-3 TRBV3-1 CASSPAPGLVSGPGTDTQYF
14 medium-sized TRBJ2-2 TRBV30 CAWSLAGFSGELFF
15 . TRBJ2-3 TRBV4-1 CASSISGSRTDTQYF
11 . TRBJ2-7 TRBV20-1 CSATTVYEQYF
13 . TRBJ2-4 TRBV7-8 CASSTDRVNIQYF
22 . TRBJ2-5 TRBV29-1 CSAGGDRTARGLAGGKAETQYF
13 medium-sized TRBJ2-1 TRBV19 CASISRPYNEQFF
14 . TRBJ1-1 TRBV19 CASSPFAGGTEAFF
12 medium-sized TRBJ2-5 TRBV2 CASSEDLKTQYF
14 . TRBJ2-7 TRBV20-1 CSARDKRDPYEQYF
13 . TRBJ1-1 TRBV19 CASFSFLNTEAFF
14 . TRBJ2-7 TRBV29-1 CSVLGTGYSYEQYF
16 . TRBJ1-3 TRBV28 CASRMGGGIVGNTIYF
13 . TRBJ2-7 TRBV15 CATRAGMQSEQYF
15 . TRBJ1-1 TRBV11-2 CASSRVTGVNTEAFF
11 . TRBJ1-2 TRBV6-6 CASTPGGLISF
13 . TRBJ2-7 TRBV6-5 CATTLVGANEQYF
14 . TRBJ2-1 TRBV20-1 CSARDLGLHNEQFF
19 . TRBJ2-1 TRBV13 CASSLRGGRASGLYNEQFF
13 medium-sized TRBJ2-7 TRBV18 CASSRDDSYEQYF
13 . TRBJ1-1 TRBV7-2 CASPGNPATEAFF
20 . TRBJ2-1 TRBV9 CASSSPVGGWEGRGYNEQFF
13 . TRBJ2-3 TRBV29-1 CSVAGLNTDTQYF
13 . TRBJ1-1 TRBV28 CASSDSMNTEAFF
14 . TRBJ2-3 TRBV7-2 CAGKFSGSTDTQYF
13 medium-sized TRBJ1-2 TRBV9 CASSGQGVFGYTF
16 . TRBJ2-1 TRBV25-1 CASSPLTSGDYNEQFF
13 . TRBJ1-2 TRBV6-5 CASSGRGAAGYTF
13 . TRBJ1-4 TRBV28 CASTTLGDEKLFF
17 . TRBJ2-6 TRBV20-1 CSARSWDRGRGANVLTF
11 . TRBJ1-2 TRBV29-1 CSVESMYGYTF
13 . TRBJ2-1 TRBV14 CASSLRAGNEQFF
15 . TRBJ2-7 TRBV7-2 CASSPLAGGPYEQYF